This TCR beta chain was observed in a study of T cell changes during pregnancy in multiple sclerosis. Clones were sequenced by immunoSEQ multiplex PCR, and TCRdb holds only the in-frame ones, with some missing. The table lists under 50,000 clones, approximately 90% of them singletons, with roughly 3% in the top ten. The clonotype originates from a female donor with multiple sclerosis, enrolled in a pregnancy study. The sample consisted of CD8+ T cells from peripheral blood mononuclear cells, taken in the second trimester of pregnancy.

The DNA for the CDR3 is TGTGCCAGCAGCCCCTGGGGCGGGGGGGGCTCAGATACGCAGTATTTT. Translated: CASSPWGGGGSDTQYF. The V and J genes are TRBV9 and TRBJ2-3; 9 bases fit TRBD2. The V and J ends lost 4 bases and 4 bases, in that order; junction bases with no gene match: 10. Germline V CDR1 and CDR2: SGDLS, YYNGEE. This CDR3 region has 16 residues.